These 24 T cell receptor beta chains came from one sample sequenced in a study of blood T cell repertoires in COVID-19. The assay was immunoSEQ multiplex PCR, and TCRdb's table has in-frame clones only and misses some. The sample consists of approximately 79,000 clones, 84% of them appearing once. Material: peripheral blood. All receptors derive from a woman in her forties or fifties with acute or convalescent COVID-19.

The gene calls are TRBV2 and TRBJ1-4; D gene unclear. Trimming left V 7 bases short and J 8 bases short, with 11 bases between. CDR3 length: 12 amino acids. The V gene's germline CDR1 is SNHLY and CDR2 FYNNEI. The CDR3: CASNRGKEKLFF. The CDR3 DNA reads TGTGCCAGCAATCGAGGGAAAGAAAAACTGTTTTTT.

The rearrangement uses TRBV5-6 and TRBJ2-7; the D gene is possibly TRBD1 (5 bases). Germline V gene sequence: CDR1 SGHDT, CDR2 YYEEEE. V was cut by 4 bases and J by 4 bases, with 12 bases left in between. The CDR3 has 13 residues. CDR3 nucleotides: TGTGCCAGCAGCACAAATCAGGGATACGAGCAGTACTTC. Its protein product is CASSTNQGYEQYF.

The CDR3 region is CASSLDGLGQPQHF. The CDR3 nucleotides are TGTGCCAGCAGCTTAGATGGGCTCGGCCAGCCCCAGCATTTT. The chain combines TRBV7-8 with TRBJ1-5; D is ambiguous. Germline lookup yields CDR1 SGHVS and CDR2 FQNEAQ. The length of the CDR3 is 14 residues. V was trimmed by 1 base and J by 7 bases, leaving 11 bases between them.

The chain has TRBV9 and TRBJ2-1; 9 bases fit TRBD1. The CDR3 runs 15 residues. The V gene end was trimmed by 0 bases and the J gene end by 7 bases; junction bases not matched to a gene: 5. The germline V gene has CDR1 SGDLS and CDR2 YYNGEE. The CDR3 reads CASSVAGTGRNEQFF. The CDR3, as DNA: TGTGCCAGCAGCGTAGCCGGGACAGGGCGGAATGAGCAGTTCTTC.

The genes are TRBV9 and TRBJ2-1, with TRBD2 matching 9 bases. This CDR3 comprises 14 residues. Trimming at V came to 4 bases and at J to 10 bases, leaving 9 bases not matched to a gene. Germline assignment: CDR1 SGDLS and CDR2 YYNGEE. The CDR3 coding sequence is TGTGCCAGCAGCAGACTAGCGGAGTGGGGGGAGCAGTTCTTC. This gives the protein CASSRLAEWGEQFF.

The table lists this clone with a count of one. The junction and the germline gene differ at one end; a read error may be behind it. The J gene is TRBJ2-2, the V gene TRBV6-2 or TRBV6-3; the match to TRBD1 covers 7 bases. Looked up from germline, CDR1 is MNHEY and CDR2 is SVGEGT. This CDR3 contains 18 residues. In DNA, the CDR3 is TGTGCCAGCAGTTACTCGAATCGGGACAGTAGAGTCTCCCGGGGAGCTGTTTTT. Its translation is CASSYSNRDSRVSRGAVF.

The gene calls are TRBV3-1 (or the pseudogene TRBV3-2) and TRBJ2-7, with D tentatively TRBD2 (5 bases). From germline, CDR1 is LGHDT and CDR2 YNNKEL (reference sequence). The ends were cut back, 4 bases at V and 0 bases at J, with 13 bases in the middle. The CDR3 extends over 15 amino acids. The CDR3 DNA is TGTGCCAGCAGCCTCCTAGCTATGAGCTCCTACGAGCAGTACTTC. It yields the protein CASSLLAMSSYEQYF.

This clone has just one count. The chain uses TRBV3-1 (or the pseudogene TRBV3-2) and TRBJ1-1; 9 bases map to TRBD1. This CDR3 region has 12 residues. Germline trimming cut 7 bases from V and 4 bases from J; bases unmatched to any gene: 1. Germline CDR1 LGHDT, CDR2 YNNKEL (reference sequence). In DNA, the CDR3 is TGTGCCAGCACGACAGGGGGCACTGAAGCTTTCTTT. As protein: CASTTGGTEAFF.

This clone occurred a few times. The V and J genes are TRBV11-2 and TRBJ2-1; 7 positions agree with TRBD1. With 1 base clipped from V and 2 bases from J, the junction kept 2 bases outside the gene matches. The CDR3 covers 15 residues. CDR1 is SGHAT and CDR2 is FQNNGV in the germline V gene. Here the CDR3 reads CASSLAQGPYNEQFF. CDR3 bases: TGTGCCAGCAGCTTAGCACAGGGGCCCTACAATGAGCAGTTCTTC. Full variable domain (missing parts from reference TRBV11-2 and TRBJ2-1): EAGVAQSPRYKIIEKRQSVAFWCNPISGHATLYWYQQILGQGPKLLIQFQNNGVVDDSQLPKDRFSAERLKGVDSTLKIQPAKLEDSAVYLCASSLAQGPYNEQFFGPGTRLTVL.

The chain couples TRBV10-3 to TRBJ1-6; TRBD1 might be the D (6 bases). This CDR3 contains 15 residues. The V end lost 6 bases, the J end lost 6 bases, and 15 bases lay between the germline ends. CDR1 is ENHRY and CDR2 is SYGVKD in the germline V gene. CDR3 nucleotides: TGTGCCATCAGCAGCCGGACAGTAGGTAATTCACCCCTCCACTTT. Protein product: CAISSRTVGNSPLHF.

In DNA, the CDR3 is TGCGCCAGCAGCCTCGGGACAGGGGGCTCGGGTGAGCAGTTCTTC. It codes for CASSLGTGGSGEQFF. The chain combines TRBV4-3 with TRBJ2-1; TRBD1 matches 12 bases. The V segment lost 4 bases and the J segment 9 bases; nucleotides outside the gene matches: 7. The CDR3 contains 15 residues. The V gene's germline CDR1 is LGHNA and CDR2 YSLEER.

The V and J genes are TRBV5-1 and TRBJ2-1, with D possibly being TRBD2 (6 bases). With 4 bases removed from V and 10 bases from J, the gap between germline ends came to 21 bases. The CDR3 covers 15 residues. The germline V gene encodes CDR1 SGHRS and CDR2 YFSETQ. The CDR3 DNA sequence: TGCGCCAGCAGCCCGGGACTCCAGCAGCGGACCGAGCAGTTCTTC. Translation: CASSPGLQQRTEQFF.

This chain uses TRBV7-9 with TRBJ1-2; no clear D gene. The germline V gene has CDR1 SEHNR and CDR2 FQNEAQ (reference sequence). Between the trimmed V and J ends, which lost 5 bases and 4 bases, there was a span of 14 bases. There are 14 residues in the CDR3. CDR3 amino acids: CASSVSSGVYGYTF. CDR3 DNA: TGTGCCAGCAGCGTCTCCTCCGGGGTCTATGGCTACACCTTC.

The J gene is TRBJ2-7, the V gene TRBV10-3, with TRBD1 identical over 10 bases. With V trimmed by 7 bases and J by 6 bases, 9 bases remained unmatched. Germline V gives CDR1 ENHRY, CDR2 SYGVKD. The CDR3 runs to 14 residues. The CDR3 DNA reads as TGTGCCATCAATCGACAGGGGGCCCTCTCCGAGCAGTACTTC. As protein: CAINRQGALSEQYF.

This chain uses TRBV30 with TRBJ2-6; unclear D gene. Trimming left V 2 bases short and J 0 bases short, with 5 bases between. Germline V gene lookup returns CDR1 GTSNPN and CDR2 SVGIG (reference sequence). The CDR3 totals 14 residues. CDR3 sequence (DNA): TGTGCCTGGAGTCTCCTCTCTGGGGCCAACGTCCTGACTTTC. It translates to CAWSLLSGANVLTF.

The V gene is TRBV19, the J gene TRBJ1-4; D is possibly TRBD1 (6 bases). Trimming stripped 10 bases from V and 0 bases from J, with 15 bases between. The CDR3 totals 15 residues. Per germline, CDR1 LNHDA and CDR2 SQIVND (reference sequence). CDR3 amino acids: CATWDTTATNEKLFF. CDR3 DNA sequence: TGTGCCACCTGGGACACAACCGCAACTAATGAAAAACTGTTTTTT.

V usage is TRBV7-2 and J usage is TRBJ2-4; 9 nucleotides line up with TRBD1. This CDR3 has 15 amino acids. The J segment lost 10 bases and the V segment lost 3 bases, leaving 10 bases of the junction unmatched. CDR1 is SGHTA and CDR2 is FQGNSA in the germline V gene. CDR3 region: CASSLTGGSGSIQYF. CDR3 in DNA: TGTGCCAGCAGCTTGACAGGGGGTTCGGGTAGTATTCAGTACTTC.

The chain links TRBV30 to TRBJ2-2; possibly TRBD2 for D (5 bases). Germline lookup yields CDR1 GTSNPN and CDR2 SVGIG (reference sequence). V was clipped by 5 bases and J by 4 bases, with 11 bases between them. This CDR3 has 13 residues. In DNA, the CDR3 is TGTGCCTGGGGCCTAGGAGGCACCGGGGAGCTGTTTTTT. This codes for CAWGLGGTGELFF.

The chain joins TRBV3-1 (or the pseudogene TRBV3-2) to TRBJ1-6; no reliable D call. V lost 1 base and J 8 bases, leaving 12 bases between the germline ends. Germline V gene sequence: CDR1 LGHDT, CDR2 YNNKEL (reference sequence). This CDR3 is built from 15 residues. The CDR3 region has the DNA TGTGCCAGCAGCCAAGGGTCAGGCTACGATTCACCCCTCCACTTT. It yields the protein CASSQGSGYDSPLHF.

Only one count was recorded for this clone. The chain uses TRBV27 and TRBJ1-5; tentatively, D is TRBD1 (5 bases). Germline V gives CDR1 MNHEY, CDR2 SMNVEV (reference sequence). The V end lost 10 bases, the J end lost 1 base, and 11 bases lay between the germline ends. The CDR3 has 13 residues. CDR3 loop: CATGGRSNQPQHF. As DNA, the CDR3 is TGTGCCACCGGGGGACGGAGCAATCAGCCCCAGCATTTT.

The chain employs TRBV6-2 or TRBV6-3 and TRBJ2-1, with TRBD2 identical over 9 bases. The length of the CDR3 is 19 residues. The germline CDR1 and CDR2 sequences are MNHEY and SVGEGT. V shed 0 bases, J shed 8 bases, and the junction held 17 bases outside the gene matches. The CDR3 region has the DNA TGTGCCAGCAGTTACTCCCGGGGGCCGGCGGGGGGGCGGTTCGATGAGCAGTTCTTC. This encodes CASSYSRGPAGGRFDEQFF.

The CDR3 DNA reads TGCGCCAGCAGCTTGGTAACGGGGAGGAACACTGAAGCTTTCTTT. Protein: CASSLVTGRNTEAFF. V usage is TRBV5-1 and J usage is TRBJ1-1; no clear D. The CDR3 is 15 amino acids. V was clipped by 0 bases and J by 1 base, with 10 bases between them. Per the germline V gene, CDR1 is SGHRS and CDR2 is YFSETQ.

This clone was recorded only once. The V and J genes are TRBV6-6 and TRBJ2-1, with D perhaps matching TRBD1 (6 bases). From germline, CDR1 is MNHNY and CDR2 SVGAGI (reference sequence). This CDR3 contains 17 residues. Trimming cost V 5 bases and J 8 bases, with 25 bases left between them. Here the CDR3 reads CASSPGQGILGRDEQFF. The CDR3 region has the DNA TGTGCCAGCAGTCCGGGACAAGGGATCTTGGGCAGGGATGAGCAGTTCTTC.

This clone is a singleton in its sample. V usage is TRBV27 and J usage is TRBJ1-3, with TRBD1 as a possible D gene (5 bases). Germline V gene sequence: CDR1 MNHEY, CDR2 SMNVEV (reference sequence). This CDR3 is 14 amino acids long. V was cut by 3 bases and J by 2 bases, with 8 bases left in between. In DNA, the CDR3 is TGTGCCAGCAGTTTGGTAGGGGCTGGAAACACCATATATTTT. Amino acids: CASSLVGAGNTIYF.